The 14 T cell receptor beta chains listed next were all sequenced from one sample in a study of cytomegalovirus exposure and HLA in healthy donors (dated by TCRdb to about 2017). Library preparation was by the immunoSEQ multiplex PCR assay. For the multiplex PCR, a mixture combining 60 forward primers for TCR Vbeta segments and 13 reverse primers for TCR Jbeta segments was used. The table was pulled from immuneACCESS by TCRdb, which kept in-frame rearrangements only. Such tables lose some clones; where checked, under half of the loss comes from unresolved V genes, and the rest has no known cause. The sample table holds 190,000 or so clones, of which 75% to 85% were seen once. The ten biggest clones cover roughly 0.7% of the sample. Sequencing was done on a sample of PBMCs. The source of these receptors is a boy aged 10-17 years in good health and CMV-seronegative.

The chain uses TRBV14 and TRBJ1-6; D is unclear. The CDR3 length is 15 residues. Per the germline V gene, CDR1 is SGHDN and CDR2 is FVKESK. Trimming left V 3 bases short and J 7 bases short, with 13 bases between. CDR3 residues: CASSQVAGGNSPLHF. The CDR3, as DNA: TGTGCCAGCAGCCAGGTGGCGGGCGGCAATTCACCCCTCCACTTT.

This chain joins TRBV30 and TRBJ2-7; tentatively, D is TRBD2 (5 bases). Trimming stripped 1 base from V and 6 bases from J, with 16 bases between. Germline V gene sequence: CDR1 GTSNPN, CDR2 SVGIG (reference sequence). The CDR3 extends over 14 amino acids. CDR3 DNA: TGTGCCTGGAGTGCGGGGTTGATCCGAGGCGAGCAGTACTTC. Its translation: CAWSAGLIRGEQYF.

This chain joins TRBV28 and TRBJ2-7; 8 positions agree with TRBD2. This CDR3 is 14 amino acids long. V lost 9 bases and J lost 3; bases outside the gene matches: 10. Germline V gives CDR1 MDHEN, CDR2 SYDVKM. This chain's CDR3 is CARLGVGGGYEQYF. The CDR3 coding sequence is TGTGCCAGGCTTGGAGTCGGGGGGGGCTACGAGCAGTACTTC.

The chain couples TRBV15 to TRBJ1-2, with 8 bases that match TRBD1. The CDR3 is made up of 14 amino acids. J was trimmed by 5 bases and V by 3 bases; bases with no gene match: 5. Germline V gene data show CDR1 as LNHNV and CDR2 as YYDKDF (reference sequence). Written as DNA, the CDR3 is TGTGCCACCAGCAGCTTGACAGGGGAGTATGGCTACACCTTC. This translates into CATSSLTGEYGYTF. Looking up the rest from reference TRBV15 and TRBJ1-2 gives the full variable domain: DAMVIQNPRYQVTQFGKPVTLSCSQTLNHNVMYWYQQKSSQAPKLLFHYYDKDFNNEADTPDNFQSRRPNTSFCFLDIRSPGLGDTAMYLCATSSLTGEYGYTFGSGTRLTVV.

The chain joins TRBV4-3 to TRBJ2-1; D remains ambiguous. The length of the CDR3 is 14 residues. The ends were cut back, 0 bases at V and 10 bases at J, with 13 bases in the middle. In germline, CDR1 is LGHNA, CDR2 YSLEER. CDR3 sequence (DNA): TGCGCCAGCAGCCAAGATCTTATCGCCCAGGAGCAGTTCTTC. It specifies CASSQDLIAQEQFF.

V is TRBV5-1 and J is TRBJ2-3; TRBD2 agrees at 11 bases. Unmatched junction bases numbered 9, after V lost 1 base and J lost 2 bases. The germline CDR1 and CDR2 sequences are SGHRS and YFSETQ. The CDR3 has 18 residues. CDR3: CASSLYLAGGAITDTQYF. CDR3 sequence (DNA): TGCGCCAGCAGCTTGTATCTAGCGGGAGGCGCTATCACAGATACGCAGTATTTT.

The rearrangement links TRBV6-6 to TRBJ1-6, with D uncertain. V was trimmed by 2 bases and J by 14 bases, leaving 22 bases between them. CDR3 length equals 16 residues. Germline V CDR1 and CDR2: MNHNY, SVGAGI (reference sequence). Written as DNA, the CDR3 is TGTGCCAGCAGTTACGTATCGGGATTAGATGGTTACACCCTCCACTTT. Translating it yields CASSYVSGLDGYTLHF.

The chain recombines TRBV30 with TRBJ1-2, with a weak D call TRBD1 (5 bases). Germline V gene sequence: CDR1 GTSNPN, CDR2 SVGIG (reference sequence). With 0 bases removed from V and 8 bases from J, the gap between germline ends came to 13 bases. The CDR3 is 13 residues long. CDR3 DNA sequence: TGTGCCTGGAGTGTAAGCAGGGCAGGCGGCTACACCTTC. Its protein is CAWSVSRAGGYTF.

This chain connects TRBV28 to TRBJ1-3; D not resolved. The length of the CDR3 is 14 residues. Trimming shortened V by 5 bases and J by 0 bases, and 8 bases separated the two germline ends. The germline V gene encodes CDR1 MDHEN and CDR2 SYDVKM. The CDR3 sequence is CASSPASSGNTIYF. CDR3 nucleotide sequence: TGTGCCAGCAGTCCAGCGAGCTCTGGAAACACCATATATTTT.

This chain uses TRBV6-6 with TRBJ1-1; D call uncertain. Trimming removed 5 bases at V and 6 bases at J, with 22 bases between. The CDR3 extends over 16 amino acids. Germline CDR1 is MNHNY and CDR2 is SVGAGI (reference sequence). Here the CDR3 reads CASSRTGFSVVSEAFF. The CDR3 coding sequence is TGTGCCAGCAGTAGGACTGGCTTTTCGGTTGTGTCTGAAGCTTTCTTT.

V usage is TRBV9 and J usage is TRBJ1-6; 8 bases are a match to TRBD1. CDR1 is SGDLS and CDR2 is YYNGEE in the germline V gene. V lost 3 bases, J lost 0 bases, and 8 bases stayed unmatched. The CDR3 consists of 18 residues. CDR3 protein: CASSGKDRVDSYNSPLHF. The CDR3 region has the DNA TGTGCCAGCAGCGGAAAGGACAGGGTCGACTCCTATAATTCACCCCTCCACTTT.

The V gene is TRBV6-5, the J gene TRBJ2-5; perhaps TRBD2 as D (7 bases). V lost 6 bases and J lost 3, with 14 bases in between. The CDR3 length is 14 residues. Germline CDR1 MNHEY, CDR2 SVGAGI. CDR3 sequence reads: CASSITGREETQYF. The CDR3 DNA is TGTGCCAGCAGCATAACAGGGAGGGAAGAGACCCAGTACTTC.

The chain recombines TRBV18 with TRBJ1-2, with no clear D. Germline V gives CDR1 KGHSH, CDR2 LQKENI. The CDR3 sequence is 13 residues long. Trimming took off 2 bases at V and 2 bases at J, with 6 bases between the two ends. The chain's CDR3 is CASSPTVNYGYTF. CDR3 coding DNA: TGTGCCAGCTCACCAACGGTGAACTATGGCTACACCTTC. Combining the CDR3 with reference TRBV18 and TRBJ1-2 gives the whole variable domain NAGVMQNPRHLVRRRGQEARLRCSPMKGHSHVYWYRQLPEEGLKFMVYLQKENIIDESGMPKERFSAEFPKEGPSILRIQQVVRGDSAAYFCASSPTVNYGYTFGSGTRLTVV.

The V call is TRBV5-4, the J call TRBJ1-2, with 9 bases identical to TRBD1. This CDR3 has 16 amino acids. The trim removed 2 bases at V and 8 bases at J, leaving 13 bases unmatched. Germline V lookup: CDR1 SGHNT, CDR2 YYREEE (reference sequence). The CDR3 protein is CASSFYRPRDREGYTF. Written as DNA, the CDR3 is TGTGCCAGCAGCTTTTACCGTCCCCGGGACAGGGAAGGCTACACCTTC.